The 28 T cell receptor beta chains presented below share a single source sample, sequenced in a study of sequential checkpoint blockade in melanoma. Indicated treatment: randomized to nivolumab then ipilimumab (arm A) or the reverse (arm B). Libraries were prepared by immunoSEQ multiplex PCR; TCRdb keeps only in-frame clonotypes and omits some of them. The sample carries roughly 28,000 clones, approximately 75% recorded once. Sequenced material: CD8+ T cells sorted from blood (inferred from file names), taken from a patient given nivolumab and ipilimumab in sequence. Receptors were obtained from a human donor with melanoma.

The chain couples TRBV7-2 to TRBJ2-2; TRBD1 matches 7 bases. Germline CDR1 SGHTA, CDR2 FQGNSA. V trimming: 5 bases; J trimming: 5 bases; junction bases outside the gene matches: 14. The CDR3 is 17 amino acids. The CDR3 DNA reads TGTGCCAGCAGCCTGATAATGACAGGGTCACGGACCGGGGAGCTGTTTTTT. Translated, it gives CASSLIMTGSRTGELFF.

The chain combines TRBV2 with TRBJ1-4; TRBD1 agrees at 7 bases. CDR1 and CDR2 from the germline V gene are SNHLY and FYNNEI. The junction had 7 bases not matched to a gene; V was cut back by 5 bases and J by 1 base. There are 16 residues in the CDR3. In nucleotides, the CDR3 is TGTGCCAGCAGTCCGACAGGGATTCGAACTAATGAAAAACTGTTTTTT. Its translation: CASSPTGIRTNEKLFF.

The CDR3 sequence: CASSIGAGTYEQYF. For the CDR3, the DNA is TGTGCCAGTAGTATTGGGGCAGGGACCTACGAGCAGTACTTC. The rearrangement uses TRBV19 and TRBJ2-7, with D perhaps matching TRBD1 (5 bases). Germline V gene lookup returns CDR1 LNHDA and CDR2 SQIVND (reference sequence). The CDR3 spans 14 residues. Trimming cost V 3 bases and J 2 bases, with 11 bases left between them.

The V call is TRBV28, the J call TRBJ2-5; 13 positions agree with TRBD2. The CDR3 is 17 amino acids. The trim removed 4 bases at V and 5 bases at J, leaving 10 bases unmatched. Germline assignment: CDR1 MDHEN and CDR2 SYDVKM. CDR3 coding DNA: TGTGCCAGCAGTTCCCTAGGACTAGCGGGGGCGGAGGAGACCCAGTACTTC. This codes for CASSSLGLAGAEETQYF.

This clone was seen more than once but under ten times. The chain joins TRBV4-1 to TRBJ2-7; 7 nucleotides match TRBD2. Germline V gene lookup returns CDR1 MGHRA and CDR2 YSYEKL. J was trimmed by 6 bases and V by 1 base; bases with no gene match: 6. CDR3 length: 14 residues. The DNA of the CDR3 is TGCGCCAGCAGCCAAGTCGGGGAGGGGACCGAGCAGTACTTC. It yields the protein CASSQVGEGTEQYF.

Comment on this clone: Within the sample, other DNA sequences also encode this same CDR3. The chain couples TRBV4-1 to TRBJ2-5; D not certain. Germline V gene lookup returns CDR1 MGHRA and CDR2 YSYEKL. Trimming pared 0 bases from V and 4 bases from J, leaving 6 bases between. The CDR3 runs 13 residues. CDR3 DNA sequence: TGCGCCAGCAGCCAAGATAGTGGAGAGACCCAGTACTTC. It specifies CASSQDSGETQYF.

V and J are TRBV19 and TRBJ1-2, with 9 bases aligning to TRBD1. Trimming took 0 bases from V and 4 from J; bases not matched to a gene: 6. The CDR3 consists of 16 residues. Germline loops: CDR1 LNHDA, CDR2 SQIVND (reference sequence). CDR3 nucleotide sequence: TGTGCCAGTAGTATAGAAGGACAGGGGTTAAGCTATGGCTACACCTTC. Protein: CASSIEGQGLSYGYTF.

The V gene is TRBV27, the J gene TRBJ2-7, with 8 bases that match TRBD1. J lost 5 bases, V lost 3 bases, and 6 bases had no gene match. CDR3 size: 14 residues. Germline V gene sequence: CDR1 MNHEY, CDR2 SMNVEV (reference sequence). In DNA form, the CDR3 reads TGTGCCAGCAGTTTTCCCGGACAGGGACACGAGCAGTACTTC. Translating it yields CASSFPGQGHEQYF.

The J gene is TRBJ2-3, the V gene TRBV6-1; possible D gene TRBD1, 6 bases. CDR1 MNHNS and CDR2 SASEGT come from the germline V gene. The CDR3 runs 14 residues. V lost 6 bases to trimming and J lost 2 bases, with 12 bases between them. CDR3 DNA: TGTGCCAGCAGCCCGGGACATTCCACAGATACGCAGTATTTT. Its protein is CASSPGHSTDTQYF.

This clone has more than one count but fewer than ten. The rearrangement links TRBV5-1 to TRBJ2-5; unclear D gene. The length of the CDR3 is 14 residues. Per the germline V gene, CDR1 is SGHRS and CDR2 is YFSETQ. V gave up 0 bases and J gave up 0 bases, with 6 bases separating them. This chain's CDR3 is CASSLAYYQETQYF. CDR3 DNA sequence: TGCGCCAGCAGCTTGGCCTACTACCAAGAGACCCAGTACTTC.

The V call is TRBV9, the J call TRBJ2-2; D gene unclear. The CDR3 consists of 14 residues. Germline V gene lookup returns CDR1 SGDLS and CDR2 YYNGEE. Trimming shortened V by 3 bases and J by 10 bases, and 16 bases separated the two germline ends. CDR3 sequence reads: CASSGTERGAELFF. The DNA of the CDR3 is TGTGCCAGCAGCGGAACGGAACGCGGCGCGGAGCTGTTTTTT.

V and J are TRBV27 and TRBJ1-1; possible D gene TRBD1, 6 bases. Trimming took 9 bases from V and 8 from J, leaving 16 bases between them. This CDR3 spans 12 amino acids. The V gene's germline CDR1 is MNHEY and CDR2 SMNVEV (reference sequence). The chain's CDR3 is CASHGTNKEAFF. The CDR3 DNA is TGTGCCAGTCACGGGACAAATAAAGAAGCTTTCTTT.

The chain joins TRBV5-6 to TRBJ2-7, with D perhaps matching TRBD1 (7 bases). V was shortened by 2 bases and J by 3 bases, with 12 bases between the two germline ends. Germline CDR1 and CDR2: SGHDT and YYEEEE. The CDR3 length is 14 residues. The CDR3 DNA reads TGTGCCAGCAGCTTAGGCAGGGGGGTCTACGAGCAGTACTTC. This translates into CASSLGRGVYEQYF. The full variable domain, with the rest looked up from reference TRBV5-6 and TRBJ2-7, is DAGVTQSPTHLIKTRGQQVTLRCSPKSGHDTVSWYQQALGQGPQFIFQYYEEEERQRGNFPDRFSGHQFPNYSSELNVNALLLGDSALYLCASSLGRGVYEQYFGPGTRLTVT.

This clone was recorded only once. J is TRBJ2-7 and V is TRBV13, with TRBD1 matching over 10 bases. The CDR3 runs to 16 residues. Germline values: CDR1 PRHDT, CDR2 FYEKMQ (reference sequence). Trimming at V came to 5 bases and at J to 4 bases, leaving 11 bases not matched to a gene. The chain's CDR3 is CASSKRTGGFLYEQYF. CDR3 in DNA: TGTGCCAGCAGCAAACGGACAGGGGGTTTTCTATACGAGCAGTACTTC.

A single count supports this clone. The chain uses TRBV28 and TRBJ2-7; 8 bases line up with TRBD2. The germline CDR1 and CDR2 sequences are MDHEN and SYDVKM. The V gene end was trimmed by 5 bases and the J gene end by 4 bases; junction bases not matched to a gene: 1. This CDR3 comprises 12 residues. The CDR3: CASSPGGYEQYF. CDR3 nucleotides: TGTGCCAGCAGTCCGGGAGGGTACGAGCAGTACTTC.

The chain carries TRBV5-1 and TRBJ1-1; D possibly corresponds to TRBD1 (6 bases). V lost 0 bases and J lost 2, with 14 bases in between. In germline, CDR1 is SGHRS, CDR2 YFSETQ. The CDR3 is 16 amino acids. The CDR3 DNA follows: TGCGCCAGCAGCTTGGGCGGGGGCGCCCTTAACACTGAAGCTTTCTTT. It is translated as CASSLGGGALNTEAFF.

This clone appeared once. The V gene is TRBV7-6, the J gene TRBJ1-1; a possible D gene is TRBD1 (5 bases). The V end was cut by 0 bases, the J end by 4 bases, with 15 bases between. Germline CDR1 SGHVS, CDR2 FNYEAQ. CDR3 length: 16 amino acids. The DNA of the CDR3 is TGTGCCAGCAGCTTAGCCAGTGGGAGGGGAGGCACTGAAGCTTTCTTT. Protein product: CASSLASGRGGTEAFF.

V gene TRBV11-1 combines with J gene TRBJ1-6, with D tentatively TRBD1 (5 bases). Per germline, CDR1 SGHAT and CDR2 FQDESV (reference sequence). V gave up 5 bases and J gave up 7 bases, with 12 bases separating them. This CDR3 region has 14 residues. CDR3 DNA: TGTGCCAGCAGCACGACAGTTACGAATTCACCCCTCCACTTT. Translating it yields CASSTTVTNSPLHF.

This chain connects TRBV27 to TRBJ2-7; 8 nucleotides match TRBD1. Germline CDR1 and CDR2: MNHEY and SMNVEV (reference sequence). The CDR3 is made up of 14 amino acids. V dropped 6 bases and J dropped 0; count of bases not matched to a gene: 4. The CDR3 reads CASSLTGGSYEQYF. The CDR3, as DNA: TGTGCCAGCAGCTTAACAGGGGGCTCCTACGAGCAGTACTTC.

This clone was recorded once. This chain joins TRBV5-6 and TRBJ2-3; 10 bases line up with TRBD2. Germline V gene data show CDR1 as SGHDT and CDR2 as YYEEEE. This CDR3 comprises 16 residues. V shed 1 base and J 2 bases; nucleotides not matched to a gene: 4. This CDR3 reads CASSLLAGGSTDTQYF. CDR3 bases: TGTGCCAGCAGCTTGTTAGCGGGGGGATCCACAGATACGCAGTATTTT. Filled out from reference TRBV5-6 and TRBJ2-3, the complete variable domain reads DAGVTQSPTHLIKTRGQQVTLRCSPKSGHDTVSWYQQALGQGPQFIFQYYEEEERQRGNFPDRFSGHQFPNYSSELNVNALLLGDSALYLCASSLLAGGSTDTQYFGPGTRLTVL.

CDR3 DNA sequence: TGTGCCAGCAGTGTGGACAGGGGATACGAGCAGTACTTC. It yields the protein CASSVDRGYEQYF. V and J are TRBV2 and TRBJ2-7, with TRBD1 identical over 9 bases. The germline V gene has CDR1 SNHLY and CDR2 FYNNEI. This CDR3 spans 13 amino acids. The junction had 2 bases not matched to a gene; V was cut back by 4 bases and J by 4 bases.

The chain carries TRBV4-2 and TRBJ2-1; D possibly corresponds to TRBD2 (7 bases). Per the germline V gene, CDR1 is LGHNA and CDR2 is YNFKEQ. The CDR3 totals 18 residues. V lost 1 base to trimming and J lost 0 bases, with 16 bases between them. In DNA, the CDR3 is TGTGCCAGCAGCCAAGGACCAGGAGGGGGGGACTCCTACAATGAGCAGTTCTTC. It encodes CASSQGPGGGDSYNEQFF.

J is TRBJ1-5 and V is TRBV19; 9 bases agree with TRBD1. J gave up 6 bases and V 5 bases, and 11 bases lay outside the gene matches. The CDR3 runs 16 residues. Germline V lookup: CDR1 LNHDA, CDR2 SQIVND (reference sequence). CDR3 sequence reads: CASSVPGQGWVQPQHF. The CDR3 DNA follows: TGTGCCAGTAGTGTTCCGGGACAGGGCTGGGTTCAGCCCCAGCATTTT.

The J gene is TRBJ1-4, the V gene TRBV2, with unresolved D. The CDR3 spans 15 residues. The germline gives CDR1 SNHLY, CDR2 FYNNEI. Trimming cost V 11 bases and J 2 bases, with 18 bases left between them. The CDR3: CAGTQEAETNEKLFF. The CDR3 coding sequence is TGTGCCGGAACCCAAGAGGCAGAGACTAATGAAAAACTGTTTTTT.

This clone appeared a single time. The chain couples TRBV15 to TRBJ2-1; D remains unclear. With 5 bases removed from V and 7 bases from J, the gap between germline ends came to 15 bases. The CDR3 consists of 14 residues. The germline gives CDR1 LNHNV, CDR2 YYDKDF (reference sequence). CDR3 sequence reads: CATSGNGAWNEQFF. The CDR3 bases are TGTGCCACCAGCGGCAATGGTGCCTGGAATGAGCAGTTCTTC.

V is TRBV4-3 and J is TRBJ2-7; D call uncertain. Trimming removed 0 bases at V and 0 bases at J, with 12 bases between. This CDR3 contains 16 residues. Germline V CDR1 and CDR2: LGHNA, YSLEER. Written as DNA, the CDR3 is TGCGCCAGCAGCCAAGACCGGTCAAAAAGCTCCTACGAGCAGTACTTC. This gives the protein CASSQDRSKSSYEQYF.

The chain combines TRBV4-1 with TRBJ1-3; 7 nucleotides agree with TRBD1. CDR3 size: 16 residues. V dropped 0 bases and J dropped 6; count of bases not matched to a gene: 8. Per germline, CDR1 MGHRA and CDR2 YSYEKL. In DNA form, the CDR3 reads TGCGCCAGCAGCCAAGAGGGGACAGCCAAATCAAACACCATATATTTT. Translation: CASSQEGTAKSNTIYF.

CDR3 DNA: TGTGCCAGCAGCTTATTGAACAGGGGCTTATGGAAGCCCCAGCATTTT. Protein: CASSLLNRGLWKPQHF. This chain joins TRBV7-9 and TRBJ1-5, with TRBD1 matching 7 bases. V shed 2 bases and J 8 bases; nucleotides not matched to a gene: 12. The CDR3 totals 16 residues. The germline gives CDR1 SEHNR, CDR2 FQNEAQ (reference sequence).